The sequence of this T cell receptor beta chain was determined in a study of blood T cell repertoires in COVID-19. Study-wide background: Samples of COVID-19 (acute and convalescent) were obtained from the United States, Italy and Spain. From T cells, B-cell-depleted T cells, or PBMCs came the material, which was cDNA or gDNA.

Original processing notes: The assay estimated nucleated cells by amplifying reference gene primers. Libraries were prepared by immunoSEQ multiplex PCR; TCRdb keeps only in-frame clonotypes and omits some of them. D and trimming were read from the DNA, whereas the V and J calls and clone size are those reported in that table. Seen here are about 140,000 clones, approximately 80% observed once, and the top ten hold approximately 11%. V trimming: 4 bases; J trimming: 4 bases; junction bases outside the gene matches: 2. The germline gives CDR1 LGHDT, CDR2 YNNKEL (reference sequence). The CDR3 runs to 13 residues.

The V and J genes are TRBV3-1 (or the pseudogene TRBV3-2) and TRBJ1-2, with 8 bases matching TRBD1. The receptor comes from a man aged 55 to 70 who had recovered from COVID-19. The sample taken for sequencing was peripheral blood. The CDR3 DNA sequence: TGTGCCAGCAGCCCTACAGGGGGCTATGGCTACACCTTC. It encodes CASSPTGGYGYTF.